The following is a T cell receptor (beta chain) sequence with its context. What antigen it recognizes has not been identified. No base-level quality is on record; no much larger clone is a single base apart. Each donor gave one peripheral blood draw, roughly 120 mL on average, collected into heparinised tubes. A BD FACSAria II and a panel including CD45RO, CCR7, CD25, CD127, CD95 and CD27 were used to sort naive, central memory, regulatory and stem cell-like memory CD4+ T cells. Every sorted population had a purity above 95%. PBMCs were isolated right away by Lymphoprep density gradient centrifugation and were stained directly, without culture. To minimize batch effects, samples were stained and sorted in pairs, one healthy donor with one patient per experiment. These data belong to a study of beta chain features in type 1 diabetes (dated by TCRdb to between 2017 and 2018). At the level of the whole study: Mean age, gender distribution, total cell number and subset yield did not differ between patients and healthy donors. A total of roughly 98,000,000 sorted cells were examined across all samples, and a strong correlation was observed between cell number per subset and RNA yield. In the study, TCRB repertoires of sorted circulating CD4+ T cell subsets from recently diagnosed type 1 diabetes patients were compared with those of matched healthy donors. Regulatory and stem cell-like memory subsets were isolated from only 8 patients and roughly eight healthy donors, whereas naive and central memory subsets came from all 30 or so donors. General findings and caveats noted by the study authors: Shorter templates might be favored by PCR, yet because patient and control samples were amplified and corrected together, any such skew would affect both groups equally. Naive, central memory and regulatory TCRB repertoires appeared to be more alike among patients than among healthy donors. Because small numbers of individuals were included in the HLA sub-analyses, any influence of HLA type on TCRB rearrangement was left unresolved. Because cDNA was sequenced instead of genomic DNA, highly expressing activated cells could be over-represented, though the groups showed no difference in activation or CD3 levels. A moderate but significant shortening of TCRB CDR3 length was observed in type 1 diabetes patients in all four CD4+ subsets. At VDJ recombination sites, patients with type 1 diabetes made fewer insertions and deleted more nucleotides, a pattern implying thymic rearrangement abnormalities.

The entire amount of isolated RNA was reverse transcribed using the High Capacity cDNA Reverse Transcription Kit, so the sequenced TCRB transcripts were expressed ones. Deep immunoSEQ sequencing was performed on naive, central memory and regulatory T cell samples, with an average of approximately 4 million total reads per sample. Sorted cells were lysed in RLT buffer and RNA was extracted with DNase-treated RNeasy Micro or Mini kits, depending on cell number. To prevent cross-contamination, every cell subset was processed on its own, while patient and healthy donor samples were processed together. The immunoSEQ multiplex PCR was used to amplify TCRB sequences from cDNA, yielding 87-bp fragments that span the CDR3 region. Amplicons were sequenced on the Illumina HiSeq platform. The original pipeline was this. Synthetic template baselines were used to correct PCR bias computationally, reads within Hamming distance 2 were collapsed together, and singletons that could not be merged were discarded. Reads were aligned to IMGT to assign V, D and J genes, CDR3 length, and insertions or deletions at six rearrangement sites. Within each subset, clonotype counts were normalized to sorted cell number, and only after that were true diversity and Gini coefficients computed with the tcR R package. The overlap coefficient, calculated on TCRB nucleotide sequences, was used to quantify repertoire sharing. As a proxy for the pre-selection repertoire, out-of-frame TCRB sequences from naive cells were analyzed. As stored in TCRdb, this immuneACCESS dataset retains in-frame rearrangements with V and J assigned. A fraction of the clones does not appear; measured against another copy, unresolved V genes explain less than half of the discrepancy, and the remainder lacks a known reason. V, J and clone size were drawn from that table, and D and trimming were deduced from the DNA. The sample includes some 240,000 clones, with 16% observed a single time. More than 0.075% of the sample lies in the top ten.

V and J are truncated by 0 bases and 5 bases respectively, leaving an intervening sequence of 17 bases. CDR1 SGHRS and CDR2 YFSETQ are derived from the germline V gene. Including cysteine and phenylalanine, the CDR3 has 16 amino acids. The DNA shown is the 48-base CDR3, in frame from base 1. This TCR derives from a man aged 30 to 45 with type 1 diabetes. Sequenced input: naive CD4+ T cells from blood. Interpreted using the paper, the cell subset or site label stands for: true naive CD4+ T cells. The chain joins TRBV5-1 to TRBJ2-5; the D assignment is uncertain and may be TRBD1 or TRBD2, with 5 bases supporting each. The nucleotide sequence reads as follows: TGCGCCAGCAGCTTGGAGGGACCCATCAGGACGGAGACCCAGTACTTC. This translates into CASSLEGPIRTETQYF.